The clone carrying this T cell receptor (beta chain) was counted at least ten times. Its antigen remains unknown. This specimen comes from a study of T cell repertoires in cytomegalovirus infection. In the study overall: It can be stated that public TCR beta signatures indicated CMV infection as well as a matching HLA type. Findings and limits, study-wide: The cumulative frequency of public TCR beta families identified carriers of CMV plus the relevant HLA. Dominating the ex vivo response were TCR beta clonotypes that were CMV-specific and HLA-C-restricted.

Via MiXCR, TCRdb re-called the reads, giving one row per CDR3 protein. The sample has fewer than 300,000 distinct CDR3 sequences; about a quarter are singletons. The source of this sequence is a human donor in good health (CMV status not recorded). Some clones in this sample may be carry-over from other donors' samples. Sequencing input: PBMCs.

The CDR3 nucleotides are TGTGCCAGCCTGGGGTTTGGGGAGACCCAGTACTTC. It encodes CASLGFGETQYF. The V call is TRBV28, the J call TRBJ2-5; no reliable D call. Germline CDR1 is MDHEN and CDR2 is SYDVKM. The V gene lost 8 bases and the J gene lost 5 bases, with 12 bases spanning the gap. The CDR3 totals 12 residues. Complete variable domain (other parts from reference TRBV28 and TRBJ2-5): DVKVTQSSRYLVKRTGEKVFLECVQDMDHENMFWYRQDPGLGLRLIYFSYDVKMKEKGDIPEGYSVSREKKERFSLILESASTNQTSMYLCASLGFGETQYFGPGTRLLVL.